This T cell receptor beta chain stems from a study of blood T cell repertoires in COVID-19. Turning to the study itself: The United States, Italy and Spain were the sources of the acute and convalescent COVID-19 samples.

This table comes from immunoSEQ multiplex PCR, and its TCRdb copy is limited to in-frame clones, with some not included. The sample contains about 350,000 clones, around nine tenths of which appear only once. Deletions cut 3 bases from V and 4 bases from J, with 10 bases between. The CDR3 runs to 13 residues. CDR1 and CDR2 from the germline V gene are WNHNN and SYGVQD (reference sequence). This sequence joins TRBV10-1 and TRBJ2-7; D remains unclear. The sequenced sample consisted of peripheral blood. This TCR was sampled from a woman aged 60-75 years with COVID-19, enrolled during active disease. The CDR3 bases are TGCGCCAGCAGTGAACAGCCAACTTACGAGCAGTACTTC. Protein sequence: CASSEQPTYEQYF.